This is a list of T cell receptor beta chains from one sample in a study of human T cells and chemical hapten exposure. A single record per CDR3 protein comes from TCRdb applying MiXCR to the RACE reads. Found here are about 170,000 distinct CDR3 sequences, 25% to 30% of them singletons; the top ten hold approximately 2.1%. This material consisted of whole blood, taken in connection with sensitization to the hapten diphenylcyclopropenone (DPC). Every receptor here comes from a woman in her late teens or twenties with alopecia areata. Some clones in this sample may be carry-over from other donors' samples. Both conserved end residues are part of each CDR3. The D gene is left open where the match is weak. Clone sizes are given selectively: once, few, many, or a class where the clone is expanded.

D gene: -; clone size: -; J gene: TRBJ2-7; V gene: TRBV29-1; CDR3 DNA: TGCAGCGCGAACAGAGCGGGACAGGCTACCTACGAGCAGTACTTC; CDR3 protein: CSANRAGQATYEQYF
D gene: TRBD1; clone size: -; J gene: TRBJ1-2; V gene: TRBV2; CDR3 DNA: TGTGCCAGCAGACAGGGGCAGAGCTATGGCTACACCTTC; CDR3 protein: CASRQGQSYGYTF
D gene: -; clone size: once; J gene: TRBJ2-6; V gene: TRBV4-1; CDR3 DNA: TGCGCCAGCAGCCGCCTGACAGGCTCTGGGGCCAACGTCCTGACTTTC; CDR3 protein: CASSRLTGSGANVLTF
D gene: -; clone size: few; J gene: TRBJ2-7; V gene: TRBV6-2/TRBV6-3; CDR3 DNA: TGTGCCGGATCACGGGACGGGGCTTTTTACGAGCAGTACTTC; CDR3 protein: CAGSRDGAFYEQYF
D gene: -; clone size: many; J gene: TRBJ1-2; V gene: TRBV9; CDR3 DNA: TGTGCCAGCAGCGGATACTATGGCTACACCTTC; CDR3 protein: CASSGYYGYTF
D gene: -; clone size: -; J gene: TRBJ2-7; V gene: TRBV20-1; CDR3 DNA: TGCAGTGTAGTGACAGGAACCTCCGAGCAGTACTTC; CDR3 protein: CSVVTGTSEQYF
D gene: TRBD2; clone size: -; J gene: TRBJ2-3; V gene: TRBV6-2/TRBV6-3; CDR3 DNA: TGTGCCAGCAGCCGACTAGCCGAGCAGTATTTT; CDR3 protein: CASSRLAEQYF
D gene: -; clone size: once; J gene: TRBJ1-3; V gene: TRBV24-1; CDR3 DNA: TGTGCCACCAGTGACACCAAGGGCGACACCATATATTTT; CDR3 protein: CATSDTKGDTIYF
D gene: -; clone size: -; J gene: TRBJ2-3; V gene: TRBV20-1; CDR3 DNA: TGCAGTGCTAGAGCCGGCTTCACAGATACGCAGTATTTT; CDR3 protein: CSARAGFTDTQYF
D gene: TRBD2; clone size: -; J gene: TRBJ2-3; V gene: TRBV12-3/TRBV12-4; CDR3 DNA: TGTGCCAGCAGTTTGCGGGAGGGCCGAAGTACGCAGTATTTT; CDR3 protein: CASSLREGRSTQYF
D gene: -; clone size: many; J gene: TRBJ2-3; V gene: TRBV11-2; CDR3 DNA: TGTGCCAGCAGCTCCCTCACAGATACGCAGTATTTT; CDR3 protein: CASSSLTDTQYF
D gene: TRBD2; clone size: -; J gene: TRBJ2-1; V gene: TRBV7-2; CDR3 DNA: TGTGCCAGCAGCAAGTCTAGCGGGAACAATGAGCAGTTCTTC; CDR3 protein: CASSKSSGNNEQFF
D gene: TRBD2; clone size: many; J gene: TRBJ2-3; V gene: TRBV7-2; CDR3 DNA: TGTGCCAGCAGCCTTCTAGCGGGAGGGGGTGTAGATACGCAGTATTTT; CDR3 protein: CASSLLAGGGVDTQYF
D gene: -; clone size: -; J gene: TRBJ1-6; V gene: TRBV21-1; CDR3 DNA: TGTGCCAGCAGCAAGGGTACAGGGGTTAAGGGGAATAATTCACCCCTCCACTTT; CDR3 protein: CASSKGTGVKGNNSPLHF
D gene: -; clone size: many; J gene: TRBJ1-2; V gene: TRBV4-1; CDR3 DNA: TGCGCCAGCAGCCAGGTGTGGGGGGCGCCTAACTATGGCTACACCTTC; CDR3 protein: CASSQVWGAPNYGYTF
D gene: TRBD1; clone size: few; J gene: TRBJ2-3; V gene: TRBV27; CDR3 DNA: TGTGCCAGCAGTTTTGGACAGGGAAGGCGCACAGATACGCAGTATTTT; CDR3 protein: CASSFGQGRRTDTQYF
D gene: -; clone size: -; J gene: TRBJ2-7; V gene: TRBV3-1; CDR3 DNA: TGTGCCAGCAGCCAAGAAGTCAGGGCTTCCTACGAGCAGTACTTC; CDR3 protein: CASSQEVRASYEQYF
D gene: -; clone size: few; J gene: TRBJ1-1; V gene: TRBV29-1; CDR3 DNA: TGCAGCGTGTTGACTTATCCGGGGGCGAACACTGAAGCTTTCTTT; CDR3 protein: CSVLTYPGANTEAFF
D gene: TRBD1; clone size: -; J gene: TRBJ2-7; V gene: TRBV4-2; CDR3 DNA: TGTGCCAGCAGCCAAGTATGGACAGGGAAATCCTACGAGCAGTACTTC; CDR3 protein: CASSQVWTGKSYEQYF
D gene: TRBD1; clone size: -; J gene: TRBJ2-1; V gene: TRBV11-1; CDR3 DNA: TGTGCCAGCAGCCCAGCCGACAGGGCGCCCTACAATGAGCAGTTCTTC; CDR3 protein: CASSPADRAPYNEQFF
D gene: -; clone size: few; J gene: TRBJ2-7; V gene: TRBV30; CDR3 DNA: TGTGCCTGGAGTGTAATGGGGGGTTCCTACGAGCAGTACTTC; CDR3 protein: CAWSVMGGSYEQYF
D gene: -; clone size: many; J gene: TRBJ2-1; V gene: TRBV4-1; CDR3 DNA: TGCGCCAGCAGCCAAGAAGGCGGTAGGAGTGCCTACAATGAGCAGTTCTTC; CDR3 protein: CASSQEGGRSAYNEQFF
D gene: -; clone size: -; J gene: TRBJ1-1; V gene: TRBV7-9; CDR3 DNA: TGTGCCAGCAGCACAGAACCTATTCGGGCGCAAGCTTTCTTT; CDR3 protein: CASSTEPIRAQAFF
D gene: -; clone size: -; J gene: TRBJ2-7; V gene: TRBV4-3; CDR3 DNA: TGCGCCAGCAGCCAAGGGTTCAGGGCGGGGGAGCAGTACTTC; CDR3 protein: CASSQGFRAGEQYF
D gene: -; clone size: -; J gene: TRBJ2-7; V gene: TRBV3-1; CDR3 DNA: TGTGCCAGCTCTCCGGCCAGGTACGAGCAGTACTTC; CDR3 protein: CASSPARYEQYF
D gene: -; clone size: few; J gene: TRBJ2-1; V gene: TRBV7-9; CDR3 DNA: TGTGCCAGCAGCTTACGATTAGCGGTCCAAAATGAGCAGTTCTTC; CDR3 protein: CASSLRLAVQNEQFF
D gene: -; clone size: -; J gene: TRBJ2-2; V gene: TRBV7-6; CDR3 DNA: TGTGCCAGCAGCCGCACGTTGTTCGCGAACACCGGGGAGCTGTTTTTT; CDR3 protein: CASSRTLFANTGELFF
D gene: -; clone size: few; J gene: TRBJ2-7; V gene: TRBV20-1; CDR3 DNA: TGCAGTGCTAGAGGGGGAGAAATAACCTACGAGCAGTACTTC; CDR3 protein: CSARGGEITYEQYF